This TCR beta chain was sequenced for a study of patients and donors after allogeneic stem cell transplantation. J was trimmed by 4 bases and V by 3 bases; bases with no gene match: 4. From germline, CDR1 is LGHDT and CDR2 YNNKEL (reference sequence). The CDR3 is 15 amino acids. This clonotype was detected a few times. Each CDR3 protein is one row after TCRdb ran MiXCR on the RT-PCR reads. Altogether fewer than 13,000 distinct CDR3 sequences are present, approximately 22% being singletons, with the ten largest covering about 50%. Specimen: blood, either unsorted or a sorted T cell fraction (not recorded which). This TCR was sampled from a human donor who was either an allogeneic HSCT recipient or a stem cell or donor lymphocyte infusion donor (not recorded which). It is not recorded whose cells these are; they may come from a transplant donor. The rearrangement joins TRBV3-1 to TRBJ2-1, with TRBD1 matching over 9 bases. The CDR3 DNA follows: TGTGCCAGCAGCCATGACAGGGGGTATTACAATGAGCAGTTCTTC. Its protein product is CASSHDRGYYNEQFF.